This T cell receptor (beta chain) was profiled in a study of T cells after yellow fever vaccination. TCRdb fed the 5' RACE reads into MiXCR, producing one record per CDR3 protein. The profile shows under 550,000 distinct CDR3 sequences, around a fifth of them singletons. J lost 4 bases, V lost 5 bases, and 5 bases had no gene match. This CDR3 region has 13 residues. Germline V gives CDR1 DFQATT, CDR2 SNEGSKA (reference sequence). V and J are TRBV20-1 and TRBJ2-7; 10 bases align to TRBD1. This receptor was taken from a young man who received the YFV17D yellow fever vaccine. The sample here was PBMCs, taken about 20 days after the first yellow fever vaccination. The CDR3, as DNA: TGCAGTGCTTCGACAGGGGGCGAGTACGAGCAGTACTTC. It specifies CSASTGGEYEQYF.